What follows are 22 T cell receptor beta chains derived from one specimen sequenced in a study of shared clonotypes between healthy human individuals. Terminally differentiated effector memory CD45RA+ cells were excluded from the naive CD8 cells, which were CD45RO-negative and positively selected for CCR7. The assay was immunoSEQ multiplex PCR, and TCRdb's table has in-frame clones only and misses some. The sample records around 620,000 clones, about 95% being singletons. Sequencing was done on a sample of naive CD8+ T cells sorted from blood. These receptors came from a woman aged 25 to 39 in good health.

The V call is TRBV7-9, the J call TRBJ2-5; D perhaps matches TRBD1 (5 bases). The CDR3 length is 14 residues. Trimming cost V 4 bases and J 1 base, with 10 bases left between them. Germline loops: CDR1 SEHNR, CDR2 FQNEAQ (reference sequence). The CDR3, as DNA: TGTGCCAGCAGCTATCAGGGTCTCCAAGAGACCCAGTACTTC. Its protein is CASSYQGLQETQYF. Full variable domain (remainder filled in from reference TRBV7-9 and TRBJ2-5): DTGVSQNPRHKITKRGQNVTFRCDPISEHNRLYWYRQTLGQGPEFLTYFQNEAQLEKSRLLSDRFSAERPKGSFSTLEIQRTEQGDSAMYLCASSYQGLQETQYFGPGTRLLVL.

The chain joins TRBV28 to TRBJ1-2; 7 bases fit TRBD1. The trim removed 4 bases at V and 6 bases at J, leaving 8 bases unmatched. The germline CDR1 and CDR2 sequences are MDHEN and SYDVKM. This CDR3 has 14 residues. The CDR3 sequence is CASSSMTGSNGYTF. The CDR3 nucleotides read TGTGCCAGCAGTTCCATGACAGGGAGTAATGGCTACACCTTC.

CDR3 sequence: CAWSGYSGHGSYEQYF. Written as DNA, the CDR3 is TGTGCCTGGAGTGGTTATTCAGGACACGGCTCCTACGAGCAGTACTTC. This chain connects TRBV30 to TRBJ2-5; TRBD1 might be the D (5 bases). The J call could be wrong; TRBJ2-7 is a better fit for the DNA end. Germline V gene lookup returns CDR1 GTSNPN and CDR2 SVGIG (reference sequence). The CDR3 contains 16 residues.

The CDR3 region has the DNA TGTGCCATCAGTGAGTTGGGGTCTGGAAACACCATATATTTT. The encoded protein is CAISELGSGNTIYF. The V and J genes are TRBV10-3 and TRBJ1-3; no clear D. There are 14 residues in the CDR3. CDR1 ENHRY and CDR2 SYGVKD come from the germline V gene. V was trimmed by 1 base and J by 1 base, leaving 5 bases between them.

V and J are TRBV6-6 and TRBJ2-7; 13 bases match TRBD2. This CDR3 is 14 amino acids long. Germline trimming cut 6 bases from V and 3 bases from J; bases unmatched to any gene: 2. Germline values: CDR1 MNHNY, CDR2 SVGAGI (reference sequence). This chain's CDR3 is CASRGLAGDYEQYF. The CDR3 nucleotides read TGTGCCAGCAGAGGACTAGCGGGAGACTACGAGCAGTACTTC.

The chain recombines TRBV19 with TRBJ2-2, with D perhaps TRBD2 (5 bases). Trimming removed 1 base at V and 3 bases at J, with 12 bases between. Germline CDR1 LNHDA, CDR2 SQIVND (reference sequence). The CDR3 runs to 16 residues. The CDR3 loop reads CASSIGGQRYTGELFF. The DNA for the CDR3 is TGTGCCAGTAGTATAGGCGGGCAGAGATACACCGGGGAGCTGTTTTTT.

The chain recombines TRBV9 with TRBJ1-1; D remains unclear. The CDR3 has 16 residues. Between the trimmed V and J ends, which lost 0 bases and 4 bases, there was a span of 16 bases. Germline V lookup: CDR1 SGDLS, CDR2 YYNGEE. For the CDR3, the DNA is TGTGCCAGCAGCGTAGTCTCTAGGTCGGGAGGCACTGAAGCTTTCTTT. Its translation: CASSVVSRSGGTEAFF. The full variable domain, completed using reference TRBV9 and TRBJ1-1, is DSGVTQTPKHLITATGQRVTLRCSPRSGDLSVYWYQQSLDQGLQFLIQYYNGEERAKGNILERFSAQQFPDLHSELNLSSLELGDSALYFCASSVVSRSGGTEAFFGQGTRLTVV.

The rearrangement links TRBV5-1 to TRBJ1-3; 7 bases line up with TRBD1. CDR3 length: 17 amino acids. J was trimmed by 0 bases and V by 3 bases; bases with no gene match: 9. Germline CDR1 and CDR2: SGHRS and YFSETQ. CDR3 region: CASSWGWTGNSGNTIYF. CDR3 DNA: TGCGCCAGCAGCTGGGGATGGACAGGCAACTCTGGAAACACCATATATTTT.

The chain has TRBV27 and TRBJ2-1; 10 bases fit TRBD2. CDR1 MNHEY and CDR2 SMNVEV come from the germline V gene (reference sequence). V gave up 11 bases and J gave up 10 bases; unmatched junction bases: 14. The CDR3 has 14 amino acids. The CDR3 nucleotides read TGTGCCTCCGGGCCCGGACTAGCGGCCGCGGAGCAGTTCTTC. This sequence encodes CASGPGLAAAEQFF.

This chain links TRBV7-9 with TRBJ1-1, with unresolved D. CDR3 length: 12 amino acids. Germline V gene data show CDR1 as SEHNR and CDR2 as FQNEAQ (reference sequence). V was pared by 2 bases and J by 6 bases, with 7 bases between. CDR3 in amino acids: CASSLIFAEAFF. The CDR3 coding sequence is TGTGCCAGCAGCTTAATATTCGCTGAAGCTTTCTTT.

The chain is built from TRBV7-9 and TRBJ2-7, with 10 bases fitting TRBD1. V lost 5 bases, J lost 4 bases, and 5 bases stayed unmatched. CDR1 is SEHNR, CDR2 FQNEAQ, per germline (reference sequence). The length of the CDR3 is 14 residues. The CDR3 protein is CASSMDRGLYEQYF. The DNA for the CDR3 is TGTGCCAGCAGCATGGACAGGGGGTTATACGAGCAGTACTTC.

This rearrangement joins TRBV13 to TRBJ2-5, with 12 bases identical to TRBD2. The germline V gene encodes CDR1 PRHDT and CDR2 FYEKMQ (reference sequence). The trim removed 5 bases at V and 9 bases at J, leaving 10 bases unmatched. The CDR3 extends over 15 amino acids. The CDR3 coding sequence is TGTGCCAGCAGCCACGGACTAGCGGGAATATGGGCCCAGTACTTC. Its protein product is CASSHGLAGIWAQYF. Full variable domain (remainder filled in from reference TRBV13 and TRBJ2-5): AAGVIQSPRHLIKEKRETATLKCYPIPRHDTVYWYQQGPGQDPQFLISFYEKMQSDKGSIPDRFSAQQFSDYHSELNMSSLELGDSALYFCASSHGLAGIWAQYFGPGTRLLVL.

This chain links TRBV27 with TRBJ2-7, with TRBD2 as a possible D gene (6 bases). CDR1 is MNHEY and CDR2 is SMNVEV in the germline V gene (reference sequence). The CDR3 sequence is 15 residues long. V was pared by 5 bases and J by 0 bases, with 14 bases between. CDR3 protein: CASSDSGQSSYEQYF. The CDR3 DNA sequence: TGTGCCAGCAGTGACAGCGGGCAGAGCTCCTACGAGCAGTACTTC.

The chain has TRBV10-3 and TRBJ1-5; D perhaps matches TRBD1 (5 bases). Germline values: CDR1 ENHRY, CDR2 SYGVKD. Deletions cut 2 bases from V and 3 bases from J, with 14 bases between. This CDR3 contains 16 residues. The CDR3 is CAISEGGWRDNQPQHF. The DNA for the CDR3 is TGTGCCATCAGTGAGGGGGGTTGGAGGGACAATCAGCCCCAGCATTTT.

The rearrangement uses TRBV9 and TRBJ2-1; 9 bases line up with TRBD2. The germline V gene encodes CDR1 SGDLS and CDR2 YYNGEE. The CDR3 sequence is 15 residues long. The J segment lost 2 bases and the V segment lost 2 bases, leaving 2 bases of the junction unmatched. The CDR3 protein is CASSVSGSPYNEQFF. The CDR3 nucleotides read TGTGCCAGCAGCGTTAGCGGGAGCCCCTACAATGAGCAGTTCTTC.

The genes are TRBV28 and TRBJ2-1, with D perhaps matching TRBD1 or TRBD2 (5 bases each). The germline V gene encodes CDR1 MDHEN and CDR2 SYDVKM. The CDR3 extends over 15 amino acids. Trimming removed 4 bases from V and 5 bases from J, with 15 bases in between. The CDR3, as DNA: TGTGCCAGCAGTTCTTTCAGGGAGTCGGACAATGAGCAGTTCTTC. Protein sequence: CASSSFRESDNEQFF.

The chain is built from TRBV10-2 and TRBJ2-1; 11 nucleotides line up with TRBD2. CDR1 is WSHSY and CDR2 is SAAADI in the germline V gene. CDR3 size: 15 residues. J gave up 6 bases and V 3 bases, and 4 bases lay outside the gene matches. CDR3 sequence: CASSELAGAGNEQFF. The CDR3 nucleotides are TGCGCCAGCAGTGAACTAGCGGGAGCAGGCAATGAGCAGTTCTTC.

The chain joins TRBV11-2 to TRBJ2-7; a possible D gene is TRBD2 (6 bases). Germline lookup yields CDR1 SGHAT and CDR2 FQNNGV. This CDR3 has 13 amino acids. V shed 4 bases and J shed 4 bases, with 11 bases lying between them. The CDR3 nucleotides read TGTGCCAGCAGCTGGGACGGGGGATACGAGCAGTACTTC. This encodes CASSWDGGYEQYF.

The chain couples TRBV9 to TRBJ1-1, with D perhaps TRBD1 (6 bases). V lost 4 bases, J lost 6 bases, and 16 bases lay in between. This CDR3 spans 14 amino acids. Germline loops: CDR1 SGDLS, CDR2 YYNGEE. The CDR3 region has the DNA TGTGCCAGCAGCTCCGACGGACAGTGGGCTGAAGCTTTCTTT. This codes for CASSSDGQWAEAFF.

The J gene is TRBJ2-7, the V gene TRBV19; D may be TRBD1 (5 bases). V was trimmed by 10 bases and J by 2 bases, leaving 15 bases between them. The germline V gene encodes CDR1 LNHDA and CDR2 SQIVND (reference sequence). The CDR3 has 13 amino acids. CDR3 sequence reads: CATRSSGTYEQYF. As DNA, the CDR3 is TGTGCCACTAGAAGTTCAGGGACCTACGAGCAGTACTTC.

In the case of this clone: Additional DNA sequences in this sample encode the identical CDR3. The CDR3 region has the DNA TGTGCCTGGAGTTTGGGGGGTAATCAGCCCCAGCATTTT. This gives the protein CAWSLGGNQPQHF. This chain connects TRBV30 to TRBJ1-5; D perhaps matches TRBD1 (5 bases). CDR1 GTSNPN and CDR2 SVGIG come from the germline V gene (reference sequence). Trimming pared 2 bases from V and 4 bases from J, leaving 9 bases between. CDR3 length: 13 residues. Combining the CDR3 with reference TRBV30 and TRBJ1-5 gives the whole variable domain SQTIHQWPATLVQPVGSPLSLECTVEGTSNPNLYWYRQAAGRGLQLLFYSVGIGQISSEVPQNLSASRPQDRQFILSSKKLLLSDSGFYLCAWSLGGNQPQHFGDGTRLSIL.

The gene calls are TRBV6-5 and TRBJ2-5; TRBD2 might be the D (5 bases). CDR3 size: 14 residues. The V end lost 1 base, the J end lost 5 bases, and 11 bases lay between the germline ends. Per the germline V gene, CDR1 is MNHEY and CDR2 is SVGAGI. This CDR3 reads CASSYFTGMETQYF. CDR3 coding DNA: TGTGCCAGCAGTTACTTTACGGGGATGGAGACCCAGTACTTC.